The 3 T cell receptor beta chains reported below all come from one sample, sequenced in a study of shared T cell receptors in the human thymus. The data were produced by immunoSEQ multiplex PCR, yet TCRdb's version contains in-frame clones alone and is incomplete. The sample yields a few hundred thousand clones, around 95% seen once. The sequencing sample was made of thymocytes. The receptors derive from a human donor.

The CDR3, as DNA: TGCGCCAGCAGCTTGAAAGGAGCCCTAACCTACGAGCAGTACTTC. Protein product: CASSLKGALTYEQYF. This sequence joins TRBV5-1 and TRBJ2-7; D unclear. Germline V gene data show CDR1 as SGHRS and CDR2 as YFSETQ. V was trimmed by 1 base and J by 2 bases, leaving 13 bases between them. The CDR3 totals 15 residues.

The J gene is TRBJ1-2, the V gene TRBV5-1; weak D call: TRBD1 (5 bases). The CDR3 spans 14 residues. Germline lookup yields CDR1 SGHRS and CDR2 YFSETQ. V was clipped by 0 bases and J by 7 bases, with 13 bases between them. The CDR3 spells CASSLGGQGCGYTF. CDR3 in DNA: TGCGCCAGCAGCTTGGGTGGGCAGGGATGTGGCTACACCTTC. Full variable domain (rest looked up from reference TRBV5-1 and TRBJ1-2): KAGVTQTPRYLIKTRGQQVTLSCSPISGHRSVSWYQQTPGQGLQFLFEYFSETQRNKGNFPGRFSGRQFSNSRSEMNVSTLELGDSALYLCASSLGGQGCGYTFGSGTRLTVV.

The V and J genes are TRBV10-2 and TRBJ1-2; D not certain. Germline V gene data show CDR1 as WSHSY and CDR2 as SAAADI. Trimming stripped 7 bases from V and 5 bases from J, with 11 bases between. The CDR3 extends over 12 amino acids. The CDR3 sequence: CASKRTDYGYTF. CDR3 sequence (DNA): TGCGCCAGCAAGAGGACTGATTATGGCTACACCTTC.